These 9 T cell receptor beta chains originate from one sample sequenced in a study of human T cells and chemical hapten exposure. Time point of the sample: patch test 2, 6 weeks after DPC sensitization. As for treatment: therapeutic diphenylcyclopropenone sensitization with weekly scalp DPC. One entry per CDR3 protein results from TCRdb running MiXCR on the RACE reads. The sample lists fewer than 150,000 distinct CDR3 sequences, about 11% seen once, with around 1.4% in the top ten. Sample: whole blood, taken in connection with sensitization to the hapten diphenylcyclopropenone (DPC). The receptors shown here come from a woman between 50 and 59 years old with alopecia areata. Some clones in this sample may be carry-over from other donors' samples.

The rearrangement joins TRBV11-2 to TRBJ2-1, with D uncertain. The CDR3 is 14 residues long. Germline CDR1 reads SGHAT; CDR2 reads FQNNGV. Deletions cut 1 base from V and 5 bases from J, with 9 bases between. CDR3 sequence reads: CASSLGLVNNEQFF. The CDR3 DNA follows: TGTGCCAGCAGCTTAGGCCTAGTCAACAATGAGCAGTTCTTC.

This chain uses TRBV11-3 with TRBJ2-3, with D uncertain. V was trimmed by 4 bases and J by 2 bases, leaving 7 bases between them. The CDR3 consists of 13 residues. Germline loops: CDR1 SGHNT, CDR2 YENEEA. CDR3 nucleotide sequence: TGTGCCAGCAGCTACCAGTACACAGATACGCAGTATTTT. It encodes CASSYQYTDTQYF.

This clonotype showed up many times. The rearrangement links TRBV12-3 or TRBV12-4 to TRBJ2-7; 11 bases line up with TRBD2. V was pared by 8 bases and J by 5 bases, with 5 bases of the junction left unmatched. The CDR3 is 13 residues long. As DNA, the CDR3 is TGTGCCAGCCTTACTAGCGGGAGCCACGAGCAGTACTTC. This codes for CASLTSGSHEQYF.

This clonotype appeared once. A much more abundant neighbour one base away suggests this may be a read error. This chain joins TRBV7-8 and TRBJ2-1; TRBD1 might be the D (5 bases). CDR1 SGHVS and CDR2 FQNEAQ come from the germline V gene. This CDR3 contains 13 residues. Trimming removed 1 base at V and 8 bases at J, with 9 bases between. The chain's CDR3 is CASSLGQYYEQFF. The CDR3 DNA is TGTGCCAGCAGCTTAGGACAGTACTATGAGCAGTTCTTC.

This clonotype was seen a few times. This chain uses TRBV7-2 with TRBJ2-5; unclear D gene. The V end lost 5 bases, the J end lost 5 bases, and 15 bases lay between the germline ends. This CDR3 has 14 amino acids. Germline loops: CDR1 SGHTA, CDR2 FQGNSA. The CDR3 here is CASSLLGPRETQYF. CDR3 nucleotide sequence: TGTGCCAGCAGCCTCCTGGGCCCTCGGGAGACCCAGTACTTC. The complete variable domain, with remaining parts taken from reference TRBV7-2 and TRBJ2-5, reads GAGVSQSPSNKVTEKGKDVELRCDPISGHTALYWYRQSLGQGLEFLIYFQGNSAPDKSGLPSDRFSAERTGGSVSTLTIQRTQQEDSAVYLCASSLLGPRETQYFGPGTRLLVL.

This clonotype has a count of ten or more. The chain is built from TRBV21-1 and TRBJ2-2; the DNA was not used to check the table's D call, TRBD1. TRBV21-1 is a known pseudogene. The CDR3 sequence is 13 residues long. The CDR3 bases are TGTGCCAGCAGCAAGCCCCTAACCGGGGAGCTGTTTTTT. This gives the protein CASSKPLTGELFF.

At least ten counts were recorded for this clonotype. J is TRBJ2-7 and V is TRBV7-2, with 9 bases aligning to TRBD1. The germline V gene encodes CDR1 SGHTA and CDR2 FQGNSA. Unmatched junction bases numbered 6, after V lost 0 bases and J lost 3 bases. This CDR3 is 16 amino acids long. CDR3 sequence (DNA): TGTGCCAGCAGCTTAGCTGGGACAGGGAGCAACTACGAGCAGTACTTC. It encodes CASSLAGTGSNYEQYF.

This clonotype was observed a few times. The chain is built from TRBV6-6 and TRBJ2-5; no clear D gene. There are 15 residues in the CDR3. Germline CDR1 reads MNHNY; CDR2 reads SVGAGI (reference sequence). Trimming took 4 bases from V and 7 from J, leaving 19 bases between them. CDR3 region: CASSSQLDGSRTQYF. CDR3 DNA: TGTGCCAGCAGTTCACAACTGGACGGCTCGCGGACCCAGTACTTC.

The chain links TRBV4-3 to TRBJ2-7, with TRBD2 matching 12 bases. V was pared by 0 bases and J by 5 bases, with 8 bases of the junction left unmatched. The V gene's germline CDR1 is LGHNA and CDR2 YSLEER. CDR3 length: 17 amino acids. The CDR3 spells CASSQDWASGRADEQYF. As DNA, the CDR3 is TGCGCCAGCAGCCAAGATTGGGCTAGCGGGAGGGCGGACGAGCAGTACTTC.